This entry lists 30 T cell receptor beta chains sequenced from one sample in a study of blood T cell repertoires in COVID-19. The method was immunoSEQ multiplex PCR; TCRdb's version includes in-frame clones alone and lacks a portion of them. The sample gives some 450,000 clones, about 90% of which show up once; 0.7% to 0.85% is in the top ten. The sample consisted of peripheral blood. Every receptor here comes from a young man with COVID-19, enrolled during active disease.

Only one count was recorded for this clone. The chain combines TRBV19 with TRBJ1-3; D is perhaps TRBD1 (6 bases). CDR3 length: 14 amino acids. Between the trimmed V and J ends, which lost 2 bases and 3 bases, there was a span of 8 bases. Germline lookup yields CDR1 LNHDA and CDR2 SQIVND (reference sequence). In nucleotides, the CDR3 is TGTGCCAGTAGTATACAACAGGGTGGAAACACCATATATTTT. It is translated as CASSIQQGGNTIYF.

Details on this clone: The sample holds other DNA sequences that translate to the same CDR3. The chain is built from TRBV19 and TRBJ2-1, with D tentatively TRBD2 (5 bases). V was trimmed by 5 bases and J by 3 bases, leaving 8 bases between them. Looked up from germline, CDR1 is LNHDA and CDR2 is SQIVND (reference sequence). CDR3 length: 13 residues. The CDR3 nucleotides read TGTGCCAGTAGTTTTGACTACTACAATGAGCAGTTCTTC. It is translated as CASSFDYYNEQFF.

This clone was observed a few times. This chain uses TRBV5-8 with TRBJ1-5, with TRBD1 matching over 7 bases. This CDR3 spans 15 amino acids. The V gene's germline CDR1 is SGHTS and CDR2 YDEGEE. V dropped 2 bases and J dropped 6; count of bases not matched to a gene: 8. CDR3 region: CASSLEGARAQPQHF. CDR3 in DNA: TGTGCCAGCAGCTTAGAGGGGGCGCGTGCTCAGCCCCAGCATTTT.

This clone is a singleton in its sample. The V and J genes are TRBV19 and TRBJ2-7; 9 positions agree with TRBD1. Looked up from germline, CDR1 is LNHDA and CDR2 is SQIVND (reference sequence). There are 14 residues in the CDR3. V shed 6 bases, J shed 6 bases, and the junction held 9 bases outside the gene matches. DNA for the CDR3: TGTGCCAGTAGGGAGACAGGGGGACGTCGCGAGCAGTACTTC. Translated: CASRETGGRREQYF.

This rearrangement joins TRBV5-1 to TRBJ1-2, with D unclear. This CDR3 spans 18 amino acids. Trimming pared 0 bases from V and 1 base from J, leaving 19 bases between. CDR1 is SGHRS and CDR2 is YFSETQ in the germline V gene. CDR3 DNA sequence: TGCGCCAGCAGCTTGGTTACGATGGTCCCTAATCGTAACTATGGCTACACCTTC. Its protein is CASSLVTMVPNRNYGYTF.

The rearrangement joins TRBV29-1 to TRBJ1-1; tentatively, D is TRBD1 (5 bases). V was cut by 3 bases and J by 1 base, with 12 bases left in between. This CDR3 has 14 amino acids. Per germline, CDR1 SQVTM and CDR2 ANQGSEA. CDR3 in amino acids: CSVEVGRANTEAFF. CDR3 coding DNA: TGCAGCGTTGAGGTCGGCAGGGCGAACACTGAAGCTTTCTTT.

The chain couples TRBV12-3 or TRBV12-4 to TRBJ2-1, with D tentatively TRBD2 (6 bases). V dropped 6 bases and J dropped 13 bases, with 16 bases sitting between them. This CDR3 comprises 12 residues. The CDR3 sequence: CASSAGREEQFF. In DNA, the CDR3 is TGTGCCAGCAGCGCCGGGAGAGAAGAACAGTTCTTC.

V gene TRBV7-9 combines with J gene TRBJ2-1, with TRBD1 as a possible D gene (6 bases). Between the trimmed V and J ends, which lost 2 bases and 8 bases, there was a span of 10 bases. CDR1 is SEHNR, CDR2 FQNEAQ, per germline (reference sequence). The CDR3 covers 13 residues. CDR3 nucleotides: TGTGCCAGCAGCTTACAGGGGTTGGATGAGCAGTTCTTC. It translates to CASSLQGLDEQFF.

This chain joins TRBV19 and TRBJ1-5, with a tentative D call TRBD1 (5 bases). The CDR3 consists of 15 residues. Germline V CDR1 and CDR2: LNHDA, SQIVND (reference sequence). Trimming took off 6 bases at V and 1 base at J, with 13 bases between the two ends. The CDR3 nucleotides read TGTGCCAGTAGGCCCACGGGGGGGAGCAATCAGCCCCAGCATTTT. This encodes CASRPTGGSNQPQHF.

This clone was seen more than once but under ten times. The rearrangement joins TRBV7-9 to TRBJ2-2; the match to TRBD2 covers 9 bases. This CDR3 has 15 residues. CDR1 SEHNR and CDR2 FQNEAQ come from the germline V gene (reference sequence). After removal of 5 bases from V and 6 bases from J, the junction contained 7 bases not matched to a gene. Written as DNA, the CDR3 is TGTGCCAGCAGCGCTAGCGGGAAGGGCGCCGGGGAGCTGTTTTTT. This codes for CASSASGKGAGELFF. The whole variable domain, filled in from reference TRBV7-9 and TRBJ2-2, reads DTGVSQNPRHKITKRGQNVTFRCDPISEHNRLYWYRQTLGQGPEFLTYFQNEAQLEKSRLLSDRFSAERPKGSFSTLEIQRTEQGDSAMYLCASSASGKGAGELFFGEGSRLTVL.

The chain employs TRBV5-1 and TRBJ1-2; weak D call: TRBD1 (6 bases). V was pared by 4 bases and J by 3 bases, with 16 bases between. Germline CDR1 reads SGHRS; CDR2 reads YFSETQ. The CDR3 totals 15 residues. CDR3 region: CASSLKQGRDYGYTF. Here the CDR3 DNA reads TGCGCCAGCAGCCTAAAGCAGGGGAGGGACTATGGCTACACCTTC.

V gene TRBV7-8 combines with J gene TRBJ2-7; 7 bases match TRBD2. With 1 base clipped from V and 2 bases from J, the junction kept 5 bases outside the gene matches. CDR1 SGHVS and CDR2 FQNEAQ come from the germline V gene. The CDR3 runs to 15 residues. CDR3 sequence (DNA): TGTGCCAGCAGCTTAGGGGGTGGACTAGCCTACGAGCAGTACTTC. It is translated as CASSLGGGLAYEQYF.

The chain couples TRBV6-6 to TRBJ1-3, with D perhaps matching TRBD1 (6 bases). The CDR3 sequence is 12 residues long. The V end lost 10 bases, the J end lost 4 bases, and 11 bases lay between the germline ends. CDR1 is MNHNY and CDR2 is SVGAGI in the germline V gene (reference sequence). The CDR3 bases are TGTGCCACCACAGACAGGGGAAACACCATATATTTT. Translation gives CATTDRGNTIYF.

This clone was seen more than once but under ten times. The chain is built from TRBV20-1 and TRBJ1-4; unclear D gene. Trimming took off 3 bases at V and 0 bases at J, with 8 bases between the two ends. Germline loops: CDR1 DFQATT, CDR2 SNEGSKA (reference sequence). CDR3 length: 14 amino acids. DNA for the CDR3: TGCAGTGCTAGTGGAGGAGCAACTAATGAAAAACTGTTTTTT. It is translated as CSASGGATNEKLFF.

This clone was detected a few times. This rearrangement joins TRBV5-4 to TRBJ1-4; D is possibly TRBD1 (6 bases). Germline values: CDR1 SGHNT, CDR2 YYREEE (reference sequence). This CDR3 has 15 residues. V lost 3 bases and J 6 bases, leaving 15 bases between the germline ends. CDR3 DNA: TGTGCCAGCAGCTCAGAGGGTGCAGGGGATGAAAAACTGTTTTTT. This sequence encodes CASSSEGAGDEKLFF.

CDR3 in DNA: TGTGCCAGCAGTGCGGACAGCCTAAACACTGAAGCTTTCTTT. It yields the protein CASSADSLNTEAFF. The chain has TRBV2 and TRBJ1-1; D is possibly TRBD1 (6 bases). The germline gives CDR1 SNHLY, CDR2 FYNNEI. Trimming pared 4 bases from V and 2 bases from J, leaving 11 bases between. The CDR3 length is 14 residues.

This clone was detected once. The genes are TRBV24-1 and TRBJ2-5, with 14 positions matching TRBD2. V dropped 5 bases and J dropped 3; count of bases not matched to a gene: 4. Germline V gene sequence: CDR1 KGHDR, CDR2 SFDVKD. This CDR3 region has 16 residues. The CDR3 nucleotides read TGTGCCACCAGTGTAGGACTAGCGGGAGGAGAAGAGACCCAGTACTTC. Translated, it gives CATSVGLAGGEETQYF.

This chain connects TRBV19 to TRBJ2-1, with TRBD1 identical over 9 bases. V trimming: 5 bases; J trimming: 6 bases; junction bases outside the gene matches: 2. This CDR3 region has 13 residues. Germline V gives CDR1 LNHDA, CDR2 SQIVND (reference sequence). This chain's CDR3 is CASSVTGGNEQFF. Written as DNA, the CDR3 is TGTGCCAGTAGTGTGACAGGGGGCAATGAGCAGTTCTTC. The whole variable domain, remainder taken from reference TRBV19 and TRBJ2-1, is DGGITQSPKYLFRKEGQNVTLSCEQNLNHDAMYWYRQDPGQGLRLIYYSQIVNDFQKGDIAEGYSVSREKKESFPLTVTSAQKNPTAFYLCASSVTGGNEQFFGPGTRLTVL.

CDR3 bases: TGTGCCAGCAGCGCCGGGACAGTAAGCACAGATACGCAGTATTTT. The encoded protein is CASSAGTVSTDTQYF. This chain uses TRBV9 with TRBJ2-3; 7 bases align to TRBD1. The length of the CDR3 is 15 residues. The germline V gene has CDR1 SGDLS and CDR2 YYNGEE. V dropped 3 bases and J dropped 0; count of bases not matched to a gene: 4.

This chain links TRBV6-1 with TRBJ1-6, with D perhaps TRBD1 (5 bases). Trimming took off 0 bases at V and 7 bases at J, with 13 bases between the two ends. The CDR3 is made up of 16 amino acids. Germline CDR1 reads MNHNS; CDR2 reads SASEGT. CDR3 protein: CASSEALSGLNSPLHF. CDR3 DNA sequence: TGTGCCAGCAGTGAAGCGCTCTCAGGGCTGAATTCACCCCTCCACTTT.

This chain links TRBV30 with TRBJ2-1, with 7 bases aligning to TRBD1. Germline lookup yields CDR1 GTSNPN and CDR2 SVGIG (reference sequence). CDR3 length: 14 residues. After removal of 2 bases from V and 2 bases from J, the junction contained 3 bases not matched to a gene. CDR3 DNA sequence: TGTGCCTGGAGTCCCGGGACAGCCTACAATGAGCAGTTCTTC. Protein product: CAWSPGTAYNEQFF.

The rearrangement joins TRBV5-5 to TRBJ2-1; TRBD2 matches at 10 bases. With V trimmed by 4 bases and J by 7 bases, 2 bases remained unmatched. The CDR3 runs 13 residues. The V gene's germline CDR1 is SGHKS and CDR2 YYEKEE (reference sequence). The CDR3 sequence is CASSQTSGNEQFF. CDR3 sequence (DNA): TGTGCCAGCAGCCAGACTAGCGGGAATGAGCAGTTCTTC.

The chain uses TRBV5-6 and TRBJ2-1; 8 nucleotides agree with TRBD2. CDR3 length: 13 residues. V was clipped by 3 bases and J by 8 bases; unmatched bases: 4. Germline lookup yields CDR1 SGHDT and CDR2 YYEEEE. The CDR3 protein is CASSSGLEDEQFF. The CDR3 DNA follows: TGTGCCAGCAGCTCGGGACTAGAGGATGAGCAGTTCTTC.

The CDR3 is CASSSQGSQETQYF. The CDR3, as DNA: TGTGCCAGCAGCTCTCAGGGGAGCCAAGAGACCCAGTACTTC. V gene TRBV7-9 combines with J gene TRBJ2-5; D possibly corresponds to TRBD1 (6 bases). V gave up 4 bases and J gave up 1 base, with 10 bases separating them. Per the germline V gene, CDR1 is SEHNR and CDR2 is FQNEAQ (reference sequence). The CDR3 has 14 amino acids.

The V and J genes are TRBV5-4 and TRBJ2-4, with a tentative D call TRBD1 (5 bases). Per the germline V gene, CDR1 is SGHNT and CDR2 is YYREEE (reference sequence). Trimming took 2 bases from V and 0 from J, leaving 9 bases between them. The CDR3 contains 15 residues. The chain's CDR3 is CASSFQGKAKNIQYF. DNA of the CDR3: TGTGCCAGCAGCTTTCAGGGAAAAGCCAAAAACATTCAGTACTTC. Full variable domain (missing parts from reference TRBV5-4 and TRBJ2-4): ETGVTQSPTHLIKTRGQQVTLRCSSQSGHNTVSWYQQALGQGPQFIFQYYREEENGRGNFPPRFSGLQFPNYSSELNVNALELDDSALYLCASSFQGKAKNIQYFGAGTRLSVL.

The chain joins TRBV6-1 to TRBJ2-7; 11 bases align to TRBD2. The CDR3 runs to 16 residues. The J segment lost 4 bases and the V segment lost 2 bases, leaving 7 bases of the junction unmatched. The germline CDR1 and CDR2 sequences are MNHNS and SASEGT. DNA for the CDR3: TGTGCCAGCAGTGAAAACCCCGGGACTAGCGGATACGAGCAGTACTTC. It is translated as CASSENPGTSGYEQYF.

CDR3 region: CASSATGGRQPQHF. DNA of the CDR3: TGTGCCAGCAGCGCCACAGGTGGGAGGCAGCCCCAGCATTTT. The chain links TRBV6-5 to TRBJ1-5; tentatively, D is TRBD1 (5 bases). This CDR3 contains 14 residues. V shed 6 bases and J shed 7 bases, with 16 bases lying between them. Germline values: CDR1 MNHEY, CDR2 SVGAGI.

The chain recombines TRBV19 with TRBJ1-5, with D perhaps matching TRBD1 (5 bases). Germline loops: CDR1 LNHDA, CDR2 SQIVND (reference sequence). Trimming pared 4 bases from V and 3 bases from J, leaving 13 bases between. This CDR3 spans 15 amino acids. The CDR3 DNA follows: TGTGCCAGTAGTACACACTCAGGGCTCAATCAGCCCCAGCATTTT. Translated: CASSTHSGLNQPQHF. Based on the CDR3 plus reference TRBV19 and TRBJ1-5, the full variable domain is DGGITQSPKYLFRKEGQNVTLSCEQNLNHDAMYWYRQDPGQGLRLIYYSQIVNDFQKGDIAEGYSVSREKKESFPLTVTSAQKNPTAFYLCASSTHSGLNQPQHFGDGTRLSIL.

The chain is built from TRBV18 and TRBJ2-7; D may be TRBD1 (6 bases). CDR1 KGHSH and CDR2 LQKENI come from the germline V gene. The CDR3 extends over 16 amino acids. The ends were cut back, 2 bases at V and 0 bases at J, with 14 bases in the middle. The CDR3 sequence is CASSPMQGSASYEQYF. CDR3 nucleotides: TGTGCCAGCTCACCAATGCAGGGGAGCGCCTCCTACGAGCAGTACTTC. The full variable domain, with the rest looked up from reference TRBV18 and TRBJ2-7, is NAGVMQNPRHLVRRRGQEARLRCSPMKGHSHVYWYRQLPEEGLKFMVYLQKENIIDESGMPKERFSAEFPKEGPSILRIQQVVRGDSAAYFCASSPMQGSASYEQYFGPGTRLTVT.

For the CDR3, the DNA is TGTGCCAGTAGTATAGGGGCTCCAGGGGTTGGTAGGAGGGAGCTGTTTTTT. It specifies CASSIGAPGVGRRELFF. The rearrangement links TRBV19 to TRBJ2-2, with D perhaps matching TRBD1 (6 bases). The CDR3 consists of 17 residues. Trimming removed 1 base at V and 9 bases at J, with 21 bases between. Per the germline V gene, CDR1 is LNHDA and CDR2 is SQIVND (reference sequence).